These 13 T cell receptor beta chains share one sample of origin, sequenced in a study of somatic mutations in cytotoxic T cells in rheumatoid arthritis. The table came from immunoSEQ multiplex PCR; TCRdb's copy has only in-frame clones and leaves some out. The data hold under 15,000 clones, with just under 80% observed a single time. Sequencing was done on a sample of CD8+ T cells sorted from blood. These receptors were taken from an adult with rheumatoid arthritis.

V gene TRBV19 combines with J gene TRBJ2-3, with TRBD2 matching over 12 bases. Germline trimming cut 4 bases from V and 2 bases from J; bases unmatched to any gene: 10. The CDR3 has 18 amino acids. CDR1 and CDR2 from the germline V gene are LNHDA and SQIVND (reference sequence). The CDR3 coding sequence is TGTGCCAGTAGTAGGCTAGCGGGAGGGCAGGGACTCACAGATACGCAGTATTTT. Encoded protein: CASSRLAGGQGLTDTQYF.

The chain combines TRBV6-1 with TRBJ2-3, with D tentatively TRBD2 (6 bases). The CDR3 totals 17 residues. V was cut by 3 bases and J by 1 base, with 17 bases left in between. CDR1 is MNHNS and CDR2 is SASEGT in the germline V gene. CDR3 DNA: TGTGCCAGCAGTGACCCTCTACTCGGGGAGGGCACAGATACGCAGTATTTT. The encoded protein is CASSDPLLGEGTDTQYF.

This chain uses TRBV4-1 with TRBJ1-5, with D perhaps matching TRBD1 (6 bases). The V gene's germline CDR1 is MGHRA and CDR2 YSYEKL. This CDR3 is built from 15 residues. V shed 6 bases and J shed 3 bases, with 15 bases lying between them. In nucleotides, the CDR3 is TGCGCCAGCAGGCTCCGGGACACGATCAATCAGCCCCAGCATTTT. Translation gives CASRLRDTINQPQHF.

This clone is termed medium-sized. The rearrangement links TRBV4-2 to TRBJ2-7; D might be TRBD2 (6 bases). Trimming removed 0 bases at V and 0 bases at J, with 12 bases between. This CDR3 contains 16 residues. Germline CDR1 is LGHNA and CDR2 is YNFKEQ. CDR3 sequence reads: CASSQEIGTSSYEQYF. The CDR3 DNA reads TGTGCCAGCAGCCAAGAAATTGGGACTTCCTCCTACGAGCAGTACTTC.

The chain employs TRBV9 and TRBJ2-7, with a possible D match to TRBD2 (6 bases). This CDR3 is built from 14 residues. Germline V gives CDR1 SGDLS, CDR2 YYNGEE. Trimming shortened V by 2 bases and J by 0 bases, and 9 bases separated the two germline ends. The CDR3 here is CASSVDGSSYEQYF. CDR3 coding DNA: TGTGCCAGCAGCGTGGACGGGAGCTCCTACGAGCAGTACTTC. The full variable domain, completed using reference TRBV9 and TRBJ2-7, is DSGVTQTPKHLITATGQRVTLRCSPRSGDLSVYWYQQSLDQGLQFLIQYYNGEERAKGNILERFSAQQFPDLHSELNLSSLELGDSALYFCASSVDGSSYEQYFGPGTRLTVT.

The rearrangement links TRBV19 to TRBJ1-1; D unresolved. CDR1 is LNHDA, CDR2 SQIVND, per germline (reference sequence). The V and J ends lost 1 base and 1 base respectively, with 4 bases between them. The CDR3 totals 13 residues. The CDR3 coding sequence is TGTGCCAGTAGTATAGTAACGAACACTGAAGCTTTCTTT. Protein: CASSIVTNTEAFF.

The chain employs TRBV19 and TRBJ1-1; D remains ambiguous. CDR3 length equals 15 residues. With 2 bases removed from V and 4 bases from J, the gap between germline ends came to 14 bases. CDR1 is LNHDA, CDR2 SQIVND, per germline (reference sequence). The CDR3 DNA is TGTGCCAGTAGTATATATGGAAAAGAGACCACTGAAGCTTTCTTT. Its translation is CASSIYGKETTEAFF.

The J gene is TRBJ1-1, the V gene TRBV7-9; D not resolved. The CDR3 is made up of 12 amino acids. Germline-derived CDR1 and CDR2 are SEHNR and FQNEAQ (reference sequence). Trimming removed 2 bases from V and 8 bases from J, with 9 bases in between. The DNA of the CDR3 is TGTGCCAGCAGCTTATTTAACAGCGAAGCTTTCTTT. Protein sequence: CASSLFNSEAFF.

The rearrangement uses TRBV9 and TRBJ2-3; D possibly corresponds to TRBD2 (5 bases). Germline V gene sequence: CDR1 SGDLS, CDR2 YYNGEE. This CDR3 region has 14 residues. The germline V and J ends were trimmed by 0 bases and 0 bases, with 5 bases remaining between them. The CDR3 DNA reads as TGTGCCAGCAGCGTAGGCGGGAGCACAGATACGCAGTATTTT. This codes for CASSVGGSTDTQYF.

This clone was seen more than once but under ten times. The chain links TRBV2 to TRBJ2-7; 7 bases agree with TRBD1. Germline CDR1 reads SNHLY; CDR2 reads FYNNEI. J gave up 2 bases and V 6 bases, and 7 bases lay outside the gene matches. The length of the CDR3 is 14 residues. CDR3 bases: TGTGCCAGCAGGGTCGGAACAGGGGCCTACGAGCAGTACTTC. Translating it yields CASRVGTGAYEQYF.

The chain joins TRBV9 to TRBJ2-7; 8 positions agree with TRBD1. In germline, CDR1 is SGDLS, CDR2 YYNGEE. V gave up 0 bases and J gave up 4 bases; unmatched junction bases: 6. The CDR3 consists of 15 residues. The CDR3 region is CASSVATGDRYEQYF. The CDR3 nucleotides read TGTGCCAGCAGCGTAGCGACAGGGGATCGGTACGAGCAGTACTTC. The full variable domain, with the rest looked up from reference TRBV9 and TRBJ2-7, is DSGVTQTPKHLITATGQRVTLRCSPRSGDLSVYWYQQSLDQGLQFLIQYYNGEERAKGNILERFSAQQFPDLHSELNLSSLELGDSALYFCASSVATGDRYEQYFGPGTRLTVT.

This clone appeared a few times. V gene TRBV6-6 combines with J gene TRBJ1-2, with TRBD1 as a possible D gene (6 bases). V was clipped by 8 bases and J by 8 bases, with 21 bases between them. Per the germline V gene, CDR1 is MNHNY and CDR2 is SVGAGI (reference sequence). The CDR3 runs 14 residues. In DNA form, the CDR3 reads TGTGCCAGCGCCCCCCTCAGGGGTAGCGGAGGCTACACCTTC. It translates to CASAPLRGSGGYTF.

The rearrangement links TRBV18 to TRBJ2-7; perhaps D is TRBD1 or TRBD2 (5 bases each). The CDR3 is made up of 14 amino acids. V lost 3 bases and J 3 bases, leaving 12 bases between the germline ends. Looked up from germline, CDR1 is KGHSH and CDR2 is LQKENI. For the CDR3, the DNA is TGTGCCAGCTCACCGAGGGGTGGGATCTACGAGCAGTACTTC. Translation: CASSPRGGIYEQYF.